This T cell receptor (beta chain) was profiled in a study of identical twins. This clonotype has just a few counts. From the 5' RACE reads, TCRdb called clonotypes with MiXCR, one entry per CDR3 protein. The sample holds roughly 250,000 distinct CDR3 sequences, 6.5% to 9% seen once. The CDR3 covers 15 residues. V was clipped by 4 bases and J by 4 bases; unmatched bases: 10. Germline V lookup: CDR1 SGHKS, CDR2 YYEKEE (reference sequence). These data were also reused for a study on yellow fever vaccine responses in identical twins. That paper notes: Reported findings indicate that twins' vaccine T cell responses seemed partially convergent, partially personalized.

The V call is TRBV5-5, the J call TRBJ1-1; 7 bases are shared with TRBD1. This receptor was taken from a young woman in good health. The sample comprised CD8+ T cells sorted from blood. CDR3 coding DNA: TGTGCCAGCAGCCAGAGGACAGGTTTTCGCACTGAAGCTTTCTTT. This encodes CASSQRTGFRTEAFF. The variable domain in full, with the rest retrieved from reference TRBV5-5 and TRBJ1-1, is DAGVTQSPTHLIKTRGQQVTLRCSPISGHKSVSWYQQVLGQGPQFIFQYYEKEERGRGNFPDRFSARQFPNYSSELNVNALLLGDSALYLCASSQRTGFRTEAFFGQGTRLTVV.